The table lists the clone carrying this T cell receptor beta chain with a few counts. Its antigen is as yet unknown. Trimming left V 0 bases short and J 8 bases short, with 13 bases between. The CDR3 runs to 14 residues. CDR1 is LGHNA, CDR2 YSLEER, per germline. Repertoires were generated with immunoSEQ multiplex PCR, while TCRdb's copy carries only in-frame clones and drops some. This sample has about 4,300 clones, with roughly 80% found just once. This record belongs to a study of neoadjuvant nivolumab and ipilimumab in lung cancer. Study results and limitations: Resected tumors had greater TCR richness and clonality than uninvolved lung.

The material was adjacent normal lung tissue, obtained after neoadjuvant nivolumab, alone or with ipilimumab, at or shortly before surgery. This TCR was recovered from an adult with non-small cell lung cancer. The gene calls are TRBV4-3 and TRBJ1-2; D gene uncertain. In DNA, the CDR3 is TGCGCCAGCAGCCAAGAGGCTGGCGGGAAAGGCTACACCTTC. Encoded protein: CASSQEAGGKGYTF.